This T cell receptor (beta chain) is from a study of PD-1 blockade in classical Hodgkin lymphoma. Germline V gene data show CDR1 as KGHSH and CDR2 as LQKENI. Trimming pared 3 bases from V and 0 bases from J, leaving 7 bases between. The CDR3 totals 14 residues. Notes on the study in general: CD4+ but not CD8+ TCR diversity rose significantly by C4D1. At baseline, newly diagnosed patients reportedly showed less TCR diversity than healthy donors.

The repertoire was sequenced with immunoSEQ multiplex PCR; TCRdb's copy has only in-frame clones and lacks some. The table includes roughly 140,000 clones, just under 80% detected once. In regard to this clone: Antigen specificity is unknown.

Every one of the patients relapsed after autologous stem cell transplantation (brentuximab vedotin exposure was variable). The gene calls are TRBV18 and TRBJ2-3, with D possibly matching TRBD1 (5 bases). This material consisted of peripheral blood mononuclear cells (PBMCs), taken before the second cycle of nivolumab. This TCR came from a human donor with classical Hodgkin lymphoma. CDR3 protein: CASSPDSSTDTQYF. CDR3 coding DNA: TGTGCCAGCTCACCCGACAGTAGCACAGATACGCAGTATTTT.